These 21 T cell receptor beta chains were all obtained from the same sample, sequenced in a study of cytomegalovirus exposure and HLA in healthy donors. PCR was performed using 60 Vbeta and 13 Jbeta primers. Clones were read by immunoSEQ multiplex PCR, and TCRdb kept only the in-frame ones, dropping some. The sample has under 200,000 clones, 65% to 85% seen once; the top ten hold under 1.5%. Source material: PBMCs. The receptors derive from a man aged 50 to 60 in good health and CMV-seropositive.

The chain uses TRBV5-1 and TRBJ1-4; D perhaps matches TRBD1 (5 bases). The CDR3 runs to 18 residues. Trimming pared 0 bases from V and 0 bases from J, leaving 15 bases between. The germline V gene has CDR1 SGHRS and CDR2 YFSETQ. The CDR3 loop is CASSLGGQLFATNEKLFF. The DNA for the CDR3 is TGCGCCAGCAGCTTGGGGGGCCAGCTTTTTGCAACTAATGAAAAACTGTTTTTT. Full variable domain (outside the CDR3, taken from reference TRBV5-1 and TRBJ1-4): KAGVTQTPRYLIKTRGQQVTLSCSPISGHRSVSWYQQTPGQGLQFLFEYFSETQRNKGNFPGRFSGRQFSNSRSEMNVSTLELGDSALYLCASSLGGQLFATNEKLFFGSGTQLSVL.

As DNA, the CDR3 is TGTGCCTGGAGCGAGACCCTCGCGGGCATGAACACTGAAGCTTTCTTT. Translating it yields CAWSETLAGMNTEAFF. J is TRBJ1-1 and V is TRBV30, with unresolved D. Trimming stripped 3 bases from V and 0 bases from J, with 17 bases between. Germline loops: CDR1 GTSNPN, CDR2 SVGIG (reference sequence). This CDR3 region has 16 residues.

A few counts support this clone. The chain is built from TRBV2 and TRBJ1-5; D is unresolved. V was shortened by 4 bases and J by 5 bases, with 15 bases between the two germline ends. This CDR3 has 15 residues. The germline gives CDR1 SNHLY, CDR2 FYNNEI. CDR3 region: CASSGEGGGYQPQHF. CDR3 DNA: TGTGCCAGCAGTGGGGAGGGCGGCGGGTATCAGCCCCAGCATTTT.

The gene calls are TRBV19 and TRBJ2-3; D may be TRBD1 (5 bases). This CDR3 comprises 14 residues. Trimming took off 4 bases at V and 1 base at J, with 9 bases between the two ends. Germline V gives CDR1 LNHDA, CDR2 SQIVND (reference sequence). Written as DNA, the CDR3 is TGTGCCAGTAGTAGCCGACAGCGCACAGATACGCAGTATTTT. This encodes CASSSRQRTDTQYF.

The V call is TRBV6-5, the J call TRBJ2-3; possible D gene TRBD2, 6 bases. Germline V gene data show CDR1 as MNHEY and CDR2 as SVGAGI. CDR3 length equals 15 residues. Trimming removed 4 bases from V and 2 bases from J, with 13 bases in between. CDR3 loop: CASSSEGRNTDTQYF. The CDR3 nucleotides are TGTGCCAGCAGTTCCGAAGGGAGGAACACAGATACGCAGTATTTT.

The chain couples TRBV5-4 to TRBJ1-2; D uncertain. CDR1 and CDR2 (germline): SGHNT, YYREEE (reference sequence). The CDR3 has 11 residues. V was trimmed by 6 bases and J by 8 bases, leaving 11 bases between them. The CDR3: CASTEGGGYTF. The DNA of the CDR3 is TGTGCCAGCACTGAGGGAGGCGGCTACACCTTC. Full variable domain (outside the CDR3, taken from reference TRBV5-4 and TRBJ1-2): ETGVTQSPTHLIKTRGQQVTLRCSSQSGHNTVSWYQQALGQGPQFIFQYYREEENGRGNFPPRFSGLQFPNYSSELNVNALELDDSALYLCASTEGGGYTFGSGTRLTVV.

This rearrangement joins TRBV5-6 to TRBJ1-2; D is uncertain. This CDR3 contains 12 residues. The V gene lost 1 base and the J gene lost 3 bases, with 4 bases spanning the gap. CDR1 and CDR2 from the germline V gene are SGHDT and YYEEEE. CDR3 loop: CASSLPDYGYTF. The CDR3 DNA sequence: TGTGCCAGCAGCTTGCCAGACTATGGCTACACCTTC.

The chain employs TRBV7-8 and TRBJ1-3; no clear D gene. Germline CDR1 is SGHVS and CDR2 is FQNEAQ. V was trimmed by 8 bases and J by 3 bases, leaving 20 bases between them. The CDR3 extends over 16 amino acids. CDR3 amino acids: CASLAVRVPFGNTIYF. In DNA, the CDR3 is TGTGCCAGCCTAGCCGTGAGGGTCCCTTTTGGAAACACCATATATTTT.

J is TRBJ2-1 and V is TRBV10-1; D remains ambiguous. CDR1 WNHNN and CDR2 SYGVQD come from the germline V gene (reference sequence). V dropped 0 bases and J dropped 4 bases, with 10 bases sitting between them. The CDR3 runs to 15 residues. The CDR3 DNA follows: TGCGCCAGCAGTGAGTCATATGGAGATTACAATGAGCAGTTCTTC. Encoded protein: CASSESYGDYNEQFF.

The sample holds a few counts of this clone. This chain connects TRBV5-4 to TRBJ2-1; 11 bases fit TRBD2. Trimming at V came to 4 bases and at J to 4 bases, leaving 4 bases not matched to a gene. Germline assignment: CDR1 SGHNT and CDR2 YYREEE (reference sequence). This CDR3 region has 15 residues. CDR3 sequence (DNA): TGTGCCAGCAGCGGGGGACTAGCGGTTTACAATGAGCAGTTCTTC. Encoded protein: CASSGGLAVYNEQFF.

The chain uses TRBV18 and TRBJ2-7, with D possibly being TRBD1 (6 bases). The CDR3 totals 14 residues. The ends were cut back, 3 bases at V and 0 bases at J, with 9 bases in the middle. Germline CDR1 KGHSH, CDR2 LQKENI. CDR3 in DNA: TGTGCCAGCTCACCTGGACAGTACTCCTACGAGCAGTACTTC. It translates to CASSPGQYSYEQYF. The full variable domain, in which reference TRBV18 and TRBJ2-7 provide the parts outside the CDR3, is NAGVMQNPRHLVRRRGQEARLRCSPMKGHSHVYWYRQLPEEGLKFMVYLQKENIIDESGMPKERFSAEFPKEGPSILRIQQVVRGDSAAYFCASSPGQYSYEQYFGPGTRLTVT.

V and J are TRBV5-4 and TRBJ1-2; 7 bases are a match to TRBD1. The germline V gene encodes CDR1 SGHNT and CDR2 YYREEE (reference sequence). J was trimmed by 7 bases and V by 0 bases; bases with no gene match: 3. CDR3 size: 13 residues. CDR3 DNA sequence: TGTGCCAGCAGCTTGGGTGACAGGGCTGGCTACACCTTC. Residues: CASSLGDRAGYTF.

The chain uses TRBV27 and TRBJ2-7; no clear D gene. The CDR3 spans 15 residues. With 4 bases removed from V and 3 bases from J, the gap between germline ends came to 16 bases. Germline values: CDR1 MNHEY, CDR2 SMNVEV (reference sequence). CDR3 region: CASSSPARLGYEQYF. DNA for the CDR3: TGTGCCAGCAGTTCCCCCGCGCGACTCGGCTACGAGCAGTACTTC.

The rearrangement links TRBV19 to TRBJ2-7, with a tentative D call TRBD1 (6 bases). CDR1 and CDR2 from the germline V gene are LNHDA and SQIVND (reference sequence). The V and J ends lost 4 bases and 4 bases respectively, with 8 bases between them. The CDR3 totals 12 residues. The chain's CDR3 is CASSRDKYEQYF. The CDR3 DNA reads TGTGCCAGTAGTAGGGACAAGTACGAGCAGTACTTC.

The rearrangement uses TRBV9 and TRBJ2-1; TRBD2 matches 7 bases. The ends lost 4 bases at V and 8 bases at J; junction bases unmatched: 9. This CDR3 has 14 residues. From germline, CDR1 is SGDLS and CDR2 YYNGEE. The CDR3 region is CASSSQRGRDEQFF. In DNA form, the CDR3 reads TGTGCCAGCAGCTCCCAGCGGGGAAGGGATGAGCAGTTCTTC.

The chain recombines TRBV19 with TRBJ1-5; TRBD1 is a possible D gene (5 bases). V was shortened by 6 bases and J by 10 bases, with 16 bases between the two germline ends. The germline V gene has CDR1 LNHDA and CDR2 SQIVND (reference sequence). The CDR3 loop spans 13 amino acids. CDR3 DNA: TGTGCCAGTAGCCCGACGGGGGGGGGACCCCAGCATTTT. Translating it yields CASSPTGGGPQHF.

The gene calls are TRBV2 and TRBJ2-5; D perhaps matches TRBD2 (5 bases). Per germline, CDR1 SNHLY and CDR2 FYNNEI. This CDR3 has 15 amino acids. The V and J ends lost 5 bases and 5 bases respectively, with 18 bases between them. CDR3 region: CASSPLGDTSETQYF. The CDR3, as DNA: TGTGCCAGCAGTCCCCTGGGAGATACGAGTGAGACCCAGTACTTC.

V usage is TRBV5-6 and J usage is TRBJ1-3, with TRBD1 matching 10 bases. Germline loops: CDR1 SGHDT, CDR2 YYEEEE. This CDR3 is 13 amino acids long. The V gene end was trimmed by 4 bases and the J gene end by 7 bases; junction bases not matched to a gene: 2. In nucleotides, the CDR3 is TGTGCCAGCAGCCTGGACAGGGGGAACACCATATATTTT. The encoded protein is CASSLDRGNTIYF.

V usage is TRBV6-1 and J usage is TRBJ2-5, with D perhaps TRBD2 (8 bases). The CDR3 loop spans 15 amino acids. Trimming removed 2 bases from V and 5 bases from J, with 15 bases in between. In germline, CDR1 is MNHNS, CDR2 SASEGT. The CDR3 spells CASSERGGGGETQYF. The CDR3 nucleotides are TGTGCCAGCAGTGAAAGAGGGGGCGGGGGGGAGACCCAGTACTTC.

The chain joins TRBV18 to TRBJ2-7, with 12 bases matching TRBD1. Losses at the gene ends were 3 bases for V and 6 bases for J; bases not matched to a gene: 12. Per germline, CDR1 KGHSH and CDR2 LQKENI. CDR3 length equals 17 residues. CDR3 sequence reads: CASSPITVGTGGGEQYF. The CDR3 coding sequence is TGTGCCAGCTCACCTATTACTGTCGGGACAGGGGGCGGCGAGCAGTACTTC.

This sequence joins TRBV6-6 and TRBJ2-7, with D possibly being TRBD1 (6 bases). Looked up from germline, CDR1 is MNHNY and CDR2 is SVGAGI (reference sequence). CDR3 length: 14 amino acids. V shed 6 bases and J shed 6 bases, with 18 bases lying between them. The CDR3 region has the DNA TGTGCCAGCAGCCACAGGGTGGATCCGGGCGAGCAGTACTTC. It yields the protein CASSHRVDPGEQYF.